This TCR beta chain was recovered during a study of blood T cells in healthy people across ages. The people who gave samples were healthy Caucasians from Russia, aged roughly 6 to 95. Next came a second PCR, run for about 7 to 12 cycles, which used a sample-barcoded 5' primer along with a J-beta primer mix. Each CDR3 protein is one row after TCRdb ran MiXCR on the 5' RACE reads. In the table there are 750,000 to 950,000 distinct CDR3 sequences, 53% of which are singletons. Sequencing used blood. This clonotype was obtained from a man older than 75 in good health.

CDR3 in DNA: TGTGCCAGCAGCAGAAAAGGGGGAGAGGAGACCCAGTACTTC. This gives the protein CASSRKGGEETQYF. The chain links TRBV7-9 to TRBJ2-5; maybe TRBD1 (6 bases). Germline lookup yields CDR1 SEHNR and CDR2 FQNEAQ (reference sequence). The CDR3 consists of 14 residues. V was shortened by 5 bases and J by 5 bases, with 15 bases between the two germline ends.